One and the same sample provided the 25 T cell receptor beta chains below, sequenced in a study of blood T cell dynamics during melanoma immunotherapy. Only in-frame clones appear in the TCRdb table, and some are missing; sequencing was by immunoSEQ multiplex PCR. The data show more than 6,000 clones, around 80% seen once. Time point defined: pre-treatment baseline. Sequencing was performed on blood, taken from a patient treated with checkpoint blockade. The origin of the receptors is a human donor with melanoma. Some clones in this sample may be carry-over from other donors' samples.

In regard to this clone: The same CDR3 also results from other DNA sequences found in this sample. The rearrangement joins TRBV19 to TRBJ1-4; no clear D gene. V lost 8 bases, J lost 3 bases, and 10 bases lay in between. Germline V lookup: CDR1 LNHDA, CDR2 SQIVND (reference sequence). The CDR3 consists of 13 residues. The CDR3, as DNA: TGTGCCAGTCGAGGCCGACCTAATGAAAAACTGTTTTTT. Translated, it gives CASRGRPNEKLFF.

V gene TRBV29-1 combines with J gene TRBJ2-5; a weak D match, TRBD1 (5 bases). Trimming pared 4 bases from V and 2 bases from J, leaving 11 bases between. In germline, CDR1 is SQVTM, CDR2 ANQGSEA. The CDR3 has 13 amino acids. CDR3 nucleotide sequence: TGCAGCGTTGCCCGACAGCGTCAAGAGACCCAGTACTTC. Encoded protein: CSVARQRQETQYF.

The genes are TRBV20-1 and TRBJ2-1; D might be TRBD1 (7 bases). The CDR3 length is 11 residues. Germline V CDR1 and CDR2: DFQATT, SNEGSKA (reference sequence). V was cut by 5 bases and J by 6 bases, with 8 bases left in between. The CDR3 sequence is CSAQGGNEQFF. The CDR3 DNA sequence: TGCAGTGCTCAGGGGGGCAATGAGCAGTTCTTC.

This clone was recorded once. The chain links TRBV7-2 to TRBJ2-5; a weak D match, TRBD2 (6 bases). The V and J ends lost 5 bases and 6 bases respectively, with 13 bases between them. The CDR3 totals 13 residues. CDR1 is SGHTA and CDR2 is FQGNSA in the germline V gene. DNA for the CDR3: TGTGCCAGCAGCCCCCGGGGGTTACAGACCCAGTACTTC. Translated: CASSPRGLQTQYF.

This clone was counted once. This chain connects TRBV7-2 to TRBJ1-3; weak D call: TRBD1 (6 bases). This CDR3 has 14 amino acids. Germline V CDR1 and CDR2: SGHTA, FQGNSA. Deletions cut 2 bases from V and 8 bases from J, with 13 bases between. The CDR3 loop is CASSLPTTGHTIYF. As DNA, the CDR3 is TGTGCCAGCAGCTTACCGACTACAGGGCACACCATATATTTT.

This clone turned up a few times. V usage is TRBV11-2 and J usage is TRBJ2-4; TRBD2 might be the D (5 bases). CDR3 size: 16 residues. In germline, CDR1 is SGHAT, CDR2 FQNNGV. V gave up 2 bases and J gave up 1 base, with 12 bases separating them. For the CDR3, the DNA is TGTGCCAGCAGCTTATATCGGGGTGTCGCCAAAAACATTCAGTACTTC. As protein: CASSLYRGVAKNIQYF.

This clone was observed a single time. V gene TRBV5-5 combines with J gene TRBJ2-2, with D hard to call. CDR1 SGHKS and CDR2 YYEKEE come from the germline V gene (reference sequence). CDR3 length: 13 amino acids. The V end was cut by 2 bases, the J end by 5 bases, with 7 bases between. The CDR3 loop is CASSLIGTGELFF. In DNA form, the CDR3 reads TGTGCCAGCAGCTTAATCGGGACCGGGGAGCTGTTTTTT.

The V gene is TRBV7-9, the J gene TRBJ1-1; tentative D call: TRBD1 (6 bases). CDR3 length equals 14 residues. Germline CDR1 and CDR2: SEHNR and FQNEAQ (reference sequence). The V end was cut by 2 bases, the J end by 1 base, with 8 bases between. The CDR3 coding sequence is TGTGCCAGCAGCTTACAGGGGCCGAACACTGAAGCTTTCTTT. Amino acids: CASSLQGPNTEAFF.

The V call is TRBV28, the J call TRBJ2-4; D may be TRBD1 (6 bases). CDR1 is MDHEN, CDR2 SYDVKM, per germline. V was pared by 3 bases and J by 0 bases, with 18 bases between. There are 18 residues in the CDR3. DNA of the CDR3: TGTGCCAGCAGTTTTTCCAGGGGTAGGGTCCTAGCCAAAAACATTCAGTACTTC. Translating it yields CASSFSRGRVLAKNIQYF.

The CDR3 coding sequence is TGTGCCAGCAGCTTAGACCTCCGATGGAACAGTCCTAGCACAGATACGCAGTATTTT. Residues: CASSLDLRWNSPSTDTQYF. The gene calls are TRBV7-9 and TRBJ2-3, with no clear D. CDR3 length: 19 amino acids. The germline gives CDR1 SEHNR, CDR2 FQNEAQ (reference sequence). V was trimmed by 1 base and J by 0 bases, leaving 20 bases between them. The full variable domain, rest sourced from reference TRBV7-9 and TRBJ2-3, is DTGVSQNPRHKITKRGQNVTFRCDPISEHNRLYWYRQTLGQGPEFLTYFQNEAQLEKSRLLSDRFSAERPKGSFSTLEIQRTEQGDSAMYLCASSLDLRWNSPSTDTQYFGPGTRLTVL.

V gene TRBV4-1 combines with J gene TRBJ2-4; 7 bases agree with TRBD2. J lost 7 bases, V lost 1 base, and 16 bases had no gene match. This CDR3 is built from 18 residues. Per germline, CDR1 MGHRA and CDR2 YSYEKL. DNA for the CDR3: TGCGCCAGCAGCCAAGTAAGCGCGGGGGTTGGGGTTGTGAACATTCAGTACTTC. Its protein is CASSQVSAGVGVVNIQYF.

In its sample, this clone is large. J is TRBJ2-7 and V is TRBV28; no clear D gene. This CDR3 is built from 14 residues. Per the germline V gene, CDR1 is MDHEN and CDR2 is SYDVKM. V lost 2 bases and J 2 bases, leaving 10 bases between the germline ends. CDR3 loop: CASSLRVPPYEQYF. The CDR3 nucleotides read TGTGCCAGCAGTTTACGCGTCCCTCCCTACGAGCAGTACTTC. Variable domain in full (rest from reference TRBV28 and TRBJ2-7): DVKVTQSSRYLVKRTGEKVFLECVQDMDHENMFWYRQDPGLGLRLIYFSYDVKMKEKGDIPEGYSVSREKKERFSLILESASTNQTSMYLCASSLRVPPYEQYFGPGTRLTVT.

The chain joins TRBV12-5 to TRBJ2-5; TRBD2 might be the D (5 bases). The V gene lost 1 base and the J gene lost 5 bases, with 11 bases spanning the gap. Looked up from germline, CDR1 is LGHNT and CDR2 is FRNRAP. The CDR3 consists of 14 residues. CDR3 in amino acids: CASGLERFRETQYF. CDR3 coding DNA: TGTGCTAGTGGTTTGGAGCGGTTTAGGGAGACCCAGTACTTC.

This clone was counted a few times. CDR3 region: CASSYRQGGFLNEQFF. The CDR3 DNA sequence: TGCGCCAGCAGCTATAGACAGGGAGGGTTTCTAAATGAGCAGTTCTTC. The rearrangement uses TRBV5-1 and TRBJ2-1; D tentatively fits TRBD1 or TRBD2 (7 bases each). Trimming shortened V by 3 bases and J by 7 bases, and 20 bases separated the two germline ends. Germline-derived CDR1 and CDR2 are SGHRS and YFSETQ. The CDR3 spans 16 residues.

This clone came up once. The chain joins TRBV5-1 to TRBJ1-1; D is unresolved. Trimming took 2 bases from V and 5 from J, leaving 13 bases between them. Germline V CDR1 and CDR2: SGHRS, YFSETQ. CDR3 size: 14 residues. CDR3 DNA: TGCGCCAGCAGCTTAGATGGGCATCGGACTGAAGCTTTCTTT. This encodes CASSLDGHRTEAFF.

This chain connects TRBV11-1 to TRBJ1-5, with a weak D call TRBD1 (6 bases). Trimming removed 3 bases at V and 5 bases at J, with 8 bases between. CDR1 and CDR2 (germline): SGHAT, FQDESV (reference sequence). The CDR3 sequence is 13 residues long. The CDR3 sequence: CASSLAGDQPQHF. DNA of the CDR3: TGTGCCAGCAGCTTGGCAGGGGATCAGCCCCAGCATTTT. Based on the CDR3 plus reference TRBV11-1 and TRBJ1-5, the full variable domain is EAEVAQSPRYKITEKSQAVAFWCDPISGHATLYWYRQILGQGPELLVQFQDESVVDDSQLPKDRFSAERLKGVDSTLKIQPAELGDSAMYLCASSLAGDQPQHFGDGTRLSIL.

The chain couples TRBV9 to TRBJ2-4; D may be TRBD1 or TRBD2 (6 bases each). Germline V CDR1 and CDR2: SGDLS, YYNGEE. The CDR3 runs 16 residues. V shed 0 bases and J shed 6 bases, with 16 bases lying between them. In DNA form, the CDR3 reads TGTGCCAGCAGCGTAGGTGAGGGGGAGGTGGGAAACATTCAGTACTTC. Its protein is CASSVGEGEVGNIQYF.

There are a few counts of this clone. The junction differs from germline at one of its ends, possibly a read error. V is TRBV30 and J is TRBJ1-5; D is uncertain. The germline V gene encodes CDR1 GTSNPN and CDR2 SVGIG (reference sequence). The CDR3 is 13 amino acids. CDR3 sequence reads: CAWNHGSNQPQHF. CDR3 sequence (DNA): TGTGCGTGGAATCACGGTAGCAATCAGCCCCAGCATTTT. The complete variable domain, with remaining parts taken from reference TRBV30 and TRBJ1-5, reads SQTIHQWPATLVQPVGSPLSLECTVEGTSNPNLYWYRQAAGRGLQLLFYSVGIGQISSEVPQNLSASRPQDRQFILSSKKLLLSDSGFYLCAWNHGSNQPQHFGDGTRLSIL.

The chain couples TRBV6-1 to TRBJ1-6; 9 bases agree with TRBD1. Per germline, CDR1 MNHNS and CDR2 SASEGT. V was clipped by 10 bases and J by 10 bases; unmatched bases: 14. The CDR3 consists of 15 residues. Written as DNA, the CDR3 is TGTGCCACACGGTGGACAGGGGAGTCATACTCACCCCTCCACTTT. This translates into CATRWTGESYSPLHF.

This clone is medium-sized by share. CDR3 DNA: TGTGCCAGCAGCCAGTTGGCGGGAGGGCCGACAGATACGCAGTATTTT. Translating it yields CASSQLAGGPTDTQYF. V gene TRBV4-2 combines with J gene TRBJ2-3, with TRBD2 matching 9 bases. In germline, CDR1 is LGHNA, CDR2 YNFKEQ. The length of the CDR3 is 16 residues. V trimming: 3 bases; J trimming: 3 bases; junction bases outside the gene matches: 7.

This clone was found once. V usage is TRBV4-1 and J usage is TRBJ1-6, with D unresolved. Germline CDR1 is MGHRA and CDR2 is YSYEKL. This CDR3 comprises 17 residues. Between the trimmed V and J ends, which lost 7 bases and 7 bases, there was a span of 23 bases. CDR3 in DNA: TGCGCCAGCAACCCATTTGAACAGACGATGAGGAATTCACCCCTCCACTTT. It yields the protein CASNPFEQTMRNSPLHF.

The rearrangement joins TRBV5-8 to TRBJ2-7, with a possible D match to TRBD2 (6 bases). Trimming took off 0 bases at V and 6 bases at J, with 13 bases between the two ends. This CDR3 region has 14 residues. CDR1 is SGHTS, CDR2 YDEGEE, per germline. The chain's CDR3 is CASSLVASVAEQYF. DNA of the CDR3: TGTGCCAGCAGCTTGGTGGCTAGCGTAGCCGAGCAGTACTTC.

CDR3 region: CASSSPGLGGGNTIYF. DNA for the CDR3: TGTGCCAGCAGCTCACCAGGACTCGGGGGTGGAAACACCATATATTTT. The chain couples TRBV4-2 to TRBJ1-3; a weak D match, TRBD1 (5 bases). Germline values: CDR1 LGHNA, CDR2 YNFKEQ. The CDR3 is 16 residues long. With 5 bases removed from V and 3 bases from J, the gap between germline ends came to 17 bases.

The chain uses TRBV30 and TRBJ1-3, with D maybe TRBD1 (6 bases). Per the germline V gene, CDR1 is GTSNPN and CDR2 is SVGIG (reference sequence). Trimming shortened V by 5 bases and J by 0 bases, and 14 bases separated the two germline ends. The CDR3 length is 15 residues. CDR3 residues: CAWSSGVFSGNTIYF. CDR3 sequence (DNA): TGTGCCTGGTCCTCAGGGGTGTTCTCTGGAAACACCATATATTTT.

The CDR3 here is CASSRTGYNEKLFF. CDR3 coding DNA: TGTGCCAGCAGTCGGACAGGTTATAATGAAAAACTGTTTTTT. The chain carries TRBV28 and TRBJ1-4; 7 positions match TRBD1. The germline V gene encodes CDR1 MDHEN and CDR2 SYDVKM. This CDR3 region has 14 residues. The V segment lost 5 bases and the J segment 4 bases; nucleotides outside the gene matches: 4.